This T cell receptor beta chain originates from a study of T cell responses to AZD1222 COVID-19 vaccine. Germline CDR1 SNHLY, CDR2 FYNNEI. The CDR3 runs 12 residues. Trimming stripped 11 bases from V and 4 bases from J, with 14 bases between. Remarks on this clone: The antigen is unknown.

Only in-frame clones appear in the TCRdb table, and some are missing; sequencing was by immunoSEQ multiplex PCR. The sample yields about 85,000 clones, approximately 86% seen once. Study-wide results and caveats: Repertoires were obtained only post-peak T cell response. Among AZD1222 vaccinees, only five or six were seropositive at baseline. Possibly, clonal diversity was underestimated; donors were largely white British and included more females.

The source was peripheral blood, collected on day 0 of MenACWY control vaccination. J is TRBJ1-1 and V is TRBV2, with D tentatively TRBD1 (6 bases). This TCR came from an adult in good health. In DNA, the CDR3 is TGTGCCGTGCCACAGGGCGTCACTGAAGCTTTCTTT. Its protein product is CAVPQGVTEAFF.